This TCR beta chain was retrieved from a study of blood T cell repertoires in COVID-19. Looking at the study overall: Acute-phase and convalescent COVID-19 samples originated in the United States, Italy and Spain. T cells, B-cell-depleted T cells, or PBMCs provided the cDNA or gDNA that served as material.

Patients of the Seattle cohort, enrolled during active infection, were followed longitudinally. In the original processing: Amplified reference gene primers provided the basis for estimating nucleated cell counts. Sequencing used immunoSEQ multiplex PCR; TCRdb keeps in-frame clones, though not all of them. D and trimming come from the DNA, and the V and J calls and clone size come from that table. The sample carries about 150,000 clones, almost 85% recorded once. Germline V gives CDR1 LGHDT, CDR2 YNNKEL (reference sequence). The CDR3 sequence is 15 residues long. V lost 2 bases, J lost 9 bases, and 3 bases stayed unmatched.

The rearrangement uses TRBV3-1 (or the pseudogene TRBV3-2) and TRBJ1-6; 11 bases are shared with TRBD1. Sequenced material: peripheral blood. The TCR comes from a woman of 80 years or more with COVID-19, enrolled during active disease. DNA for the CDR3: TGTGCCAGCAGCCAACTGGACAGGGGGCTTTCACCCCTCCACTTT. It yields the protein CASSQLDRGLSPLHF.